This is a list of T cell receptor beta chains from one sample in a study of blood T cells in healthy people across ages. TCRdb reanalysed the 5' RACE reads using MiXCR and keeps one entry per CDR3 protein. The data contain about 1,800,000 distinct CDR3 sequences, approximately 28% of them singletons. Sequenced input: blood. The receptors derive from a woman aged 25 to 39 in good health. The CDR3 runs from the conserved cysteine through the conserved F or W. The D gene is left open where the match is weak. Expanded clones are given a class, and other clones once, few, many or no size at all.

abundance: NA
v_gene: TRBV4-1
d_gene: TRBD1
len: 15
j_gene: TRBJ2-5
CDR3nt: TGCGCCAGCAGCCAACCCGGGACAGGGGGAGAGACCCAGTACTTC
CDR3aa: CASSQPGTGGETQYF

abundance: NA
v_gene: TRBV15
d_gene: NA
len: 14
j_gene: TRBJ1-1
CDR3nt: TGTGCCACCAGCAGAGCGGAGTACGTGGGGGGAGCTTTCTTT
CDR3aa: CATSRAEYVGGAFF

abundance: few
v_gene: TRBV7-2
d_gene: TRBD1
len: 14
j_gene: TRBJ2-7
CDR3nt: TGTGCCAGCAGCTCAGGACAGGGAGTAGTTGGGCAGTACTTC
CDR3aa: CASSSGQGVVGQYF

abundance: NA
v_gene: TRBV9
d_gene: NA
len: 15
j_gene: TRBJ1-2
CDR3nt: TGTGCCAGCCACCAGGCAGGGGAGGCTAACTATGGCTACACCTTC
CDR3aa: CASHQAGEANYGYTF

abundance: NA
v_gene: TRBV3-1
d_gene: NA
len: 15
j_gene: TRBJ2-7
CDR3nt: TGTGCCAGCAGCCCCATTTGGGGGGGGGCACACGAGCAGTACTTC
CDR3aa: CASSPIWGGAHEQYF

abundance: NA
v_gene: TRBV6-2/TRBV6-3
d_gene: NA
len: 11
j_gene: TRBJ2-1
CDR3nt: TGTGCCAGCAGTTTTCGCTTTGAGCAGTTCTTC
CDR3aa: CASSFRFEQFF

abundance: NA
v_gene: TRBV20-1
d_gene: NA
len: 14
j_gene: TRBJ1-2
CDR3nt: TGCAGTGCTAGAGATCCCCAGGGTGCCTATCTATACACCTTC
CDR3aa: CSARDPQGAYLYTF

abundance: NA
v_gene: TRBV29-1
d_gene: TRBD2
len: 13
j_gene: TRBJ2-5
CDR3nt: TGCAGCGTTGAGTGGGGCGGGGGAGAGACCCAGTACTTC
CDR3aa: CSVEWGGGETQYF

abundance: few
v_gene: TRBV6-1
d_gene: TRBD1
len: 15
j_gene: TRBJ2-7
CDR3nt: TGTGCCAGCACCCTCGTAGGGCAGGGGGCATACGAGCAGTACTTC
CDR3aa: CASTLVGQGAYEQYF

abundance: few
v_gene: TRBV5-1
d_gene: NA
len: 14
j_gene: TRBJ2-3
CDR3nt: TGCGCCAGCAGCCCACAGGGTCCCTCAGATACGCAGTATTTT
CDR3aa: CASSPQGPSDTQYF

abundance: NA
v_gene: TRBV20-1
d_gene: NA
len: 12
j_gene: TRBJ1-2
CDR3nt: TGCAGTGCTACCAACGGTCTCGATGGCTACACCTTC
CDR3aa: CSATNGLDGYTF

abundance: NA
v_gene: TRBV20-1
d_gene: NA
len: 14
j_gene: TRBJ1-2
CDR3nt: TGCAGTGCTCCACAGGCACAAGGGGAGGGTGGCTACACCTTC
CDR3aa: CSAPQAQGEGGYTF

abundance: NA
v_gene: TRBV19
d_gene: NA
len: 15
j_gene: TRBJ2-3
CDR3nt: TGTGCCACTAGCACCCCAGGACTCGCCACAGATACGCAGTATTTT
CDR3aa: CATSTPGLATDTQYF

abundance: NA
v_gene: TRBV7-2
d_gene: NA
len: 14
j_gene: TRBJ2-1
CDR3nt: TGTGCCAGCAGCTTAGGGTTCGGACGCAATGAGCAGTTCTTC
CDR3aa: CASSLGFGRNEQFF

abundance: NA
v_gene: TRBV7-2
d_gene: NA
len: 14
j_gene: TRBJ1-1
CDR3nt: TGTGCCAGCAGCTTAGCGGCGGCCGTCACTGAAGCTTTCTTT
CDR3aa: CASSLAAAVTEAFF

abundance: NA
v_gene: TRBV4-2
d_gene: TRBD2
len: 19
j_gene: TRBJ2-3
CDR3nt: TGTGCCAGCAGCCAAGCGCCCTCCCGTAGCGGGCGGGGCGCAGATACGCAGTATTTT
CDR3aa: CASSQAPSRSGRGADTQYF

abundance: many
v_gene: TRBV29-1
d_gene: NA
len: 15
j_gene: TRBJ1-6
CDR3nt: TGCAGCGTTGAGCCAGAAACGTCCTATAATTCACCCCTCCACTTT
CDR3aa: CSVEPETSYNSPLHF

abundance: few
v_gene: TRBV7-2
d_gene: NA
len: 16
j_gene: TRBJ2-5
CDR3nt: TGTGCCAGCAGCTCCGGTTTAAGGGGCTCGGGGGAGACCCAGTACTTC
CDR3aa: CASSSGLRGSGETQYF

abundance: few
v_gene: TRBV4-3
d_gene: NA
len: 16
j_gene: TRBJ2-2
CDR3nt: TGCGCCAGCAGCCAAACCGGGACCTTGAACACCGGGGAGCTGTTTTTT
CDR3aa: CASSQTGTLNTGELFF

abundance: NA
v_gene: TRBV12-3/TRBV12-4
d_gene: NA
len: 15
j_gene: TRBJ2-7
CDR3nt: TGTGCCATCAATTTAGATGCCGGGCAGACCTACGAGCAGTACTTC
CDR3aa: CAINLDAGQTYEQYF

abundance: few
v_gene: TRBV6-5
d_gene: TRBD1
len: 15
j_gene: TRBJ1-6
CDR3nt: TGTGCCAGCACCCCAGGGGGACAGAGCAATTCACCCCTCCACTTT
CDR3aa: CASTPGGQSNSPLHF

abundance: NA
v_gene: TRBV5-5
d_gene: TRBD2
len: 21
j_gene: TRBJ2-1
CDR3nt: TGTGCCAGCAGCTTCAACATGGGACTAGCGGGAGGTAGTGTCTCCTACAATGAGCAGTTCTTC
CDR3aa: CASSFNMGLAGGSVSYNEQFF

abundance: NA
v_gene: TRBV9
d_gene: NA
len: 14
j_gene: TRBJ2-7
CDR3nt: TGTGCCGGCAGTACCGGGACCCACAACACCGAGCAGTACTTC
CDR3aa: CAGSTGTHNTEQYF

abundance: NA
v_gene: TRBV24-1
d_gene: NA
len: 14
j_gene: TRBJ1-2
CDR3nt: TGTGCCACCAGTGATTTGGACAGAGCCTATGGCTACACCTTC
CDR3aa: CATSDLDRAYGYTF

abundance: NA
v_gene: TRBV9
d_gene: NA
len: 15
j_gene: TRBJ2-3
CDR3nt: TGTGCCAGCGGACCGAGAGGGGCTAGCACAGATACGCAGTATTTT
CDR3aa: CASGPRGASTDTQYF

abundance: many
v_gene: TRBV7-6
d_gene: NA
len: 15
j_gene: TRBJ1-4
CDR3nt: TGTGCCAGCAGCTTAGCGGCGGGAGGCAATGAAAAACTGTTTTTT
CDR3aa: CASSLAAGGNEKLFF

abundance: many
v_gene: TRBV6-5
d_gene: TRBD2
len: 15
j_gene: TRBJ2-1
CDR3nt: TGTGCCACCTCGCGGGGGTCGGGCTCCTACAATGAGCAGTTCTTC
CDR3aa: CATSRGSGSYNEQFF

abundance: NA
v_gene: TRBV15
d_gene: NA
len: 13
j_gene: TRBJ2-7
CDR3nt: TGTGCCACCAGCACTCCAGGTCTCTACGAGCAGTACTTC
CDR3aa: CATSTPGLYEQYF

abundance: many
v_gene: TRBV11-2
d_gene: TRBD1
len: 16
j_gene: TRBJ2-4
CDR3nt: TGTGCCAGCAGCTTAAATCAGGGGGCAGCCAAAAACATTCAGTACTTC
CDR3aa: CASSLNQGAAKNIQYF

abundance: few
v_gene: TRBV11-2
d_gene: NA
len: 16
j_gene: TRBJ2-3
CDR3nt: TGTGCCAGCAGCCCCTTGGACTACCCGAGCACAGATACGCAGTATTTT
CDR3aa: CASSPLDYPSTDTQYF

abundance: few
v_gene: TRBV5-5
d_gene: TRBD2
len: 15
j_gene: TRBJ2-7
CDR3nt: TGTGCCAGCAGCTTGGCTCCGGCTAGCGGCTACGAGCAGTACTTC
CDR3aa: CASSLAPASGYEQYF

abundance: many
v_gene: TRBV4-3
d_gene: TRBD2
len: 15
j_gene: TRBJ2-7
CDR3nt: TGCGCCAGCAGCCAAGTGGTAGCGGGAGACTACGAGCAGTACTTC
CDR3aa: CASSQVVAGDYEQYF

abundance: NA
v_gene: TRBV5-6
d_gene: NA
len: 15
j_gene: TRBJ2-5
CDR3nt: TGTGCCAGCACCCCCAGTTCCGGGGCTCGAGAGACCCAGTACTTC
CDR3aa: CASTPSSGARETQYF

abundance: NA
v_gene: TRBV5-1
d_gene: NA
len: 15
j_gene: TRBJ2-7
CDR3nt: TGCGCCAGCAGCTTGGTGCGACAGGCTGGTGCCGAGCAGTACTTC
CDR3aa: CASSLVRQAGAEQYF

abundance: NA
v_gene: TRBV20-1
d_gene: NA
len: 14
j_gene: TRBJ1-5
CDR3nt: TGCAGTGCTAGGGACCCTGGAGGGGGTCAGCCCCAGCATTTT
CDR3aa: CSARDPGGGQPQHF

abundance: NA
v_gene: TRBV10-1
d_gene: TRBD2
len: 17
j_gene: TRBJ2-1
CDR3nt: TGCGCCAGCAGTGGGCCGTCCTTAGCGGGAGGGATGAATGAGCAGTTCTTC
CDR3aa: CASSGPSLAGGMNEQFF

abundance: NA
v_gene: TRBV30
d_gene: NA
len: 13
j_gene: TRBJ1-1
CDR3nt: TGTGCCCGACGGGACACCTCGAACACTGAAGCTTTCTTT
CDR3aa: CARRDTSNTEAFF

abundance: many
v_gene: TRBV9
d_gene: TRBD1
len: 14
j_gene: TRBJ2-7
CDR3nt: TGTGCCAGCAGTGTCGGGACAGGGAATTACGAGCAGTACTTC
CDR3aa: CASSVGTGNYEQYF

abundance: NA
v_gene: TRBV12-5
d_gene: NA
len: 15
j_gene: TRBJ2-4
CDR3nt: TGTGCTAGTGGTTTGGTACTCCAGGGGCTGGACATTCAGTACTTC
CDR3aa: CASGLVLQGLDIQYF

abundance: NA
v_gene: TRBV14
d_gene: TRBD2
len: 17
j_gene: TRBJ2-1
CDR3nt: TGTGCCAGCAGCCAAGAACGGGCGGGGGTTTCCTACAATGAGCAGTTCTTC
CDR3aa: CASSQERAGVSYNEQFF

abundance: few
v_gene: TRBV6-2/TRBV6-3
d_gene: NA
len: 17
j_gene: TRBJ1-5
CDR3nt: TGTGCCAGCAGTTACTACGGGAGGACTGGTAGCAATCAGCCCCAGCATTTT
CDR3aa: CASSYYGRTGSNQPQHF

abundance: few
v_gene: TRBV2
d_gene: TRBD2
len: 16
j_gene: TRBJ2-7
CDR3nt: TGTGCCAGCTACCCCCGGGGGGGCCTTCTATCCTACGAGCAGTACTTC
CDR3aa: CASYPRGGLLSYEQYF

abundance: many
v_gene: TRBV20-1
d_gene: NA
len: 11
j_gene: TRBJ2-1
CDR3nt: TGCAGTGCTAGAGGGGACAATGAGCAGTTCTTC
CDR3aa: CSARGDNEQFF

abundance: NA
v_gene: TRBV7-2
d_gene: TRBD2
len: 19
j_gene: TRBJ2-1
CDR3nt: TGTGCCAGCAGCCTAGAATTTAGCGGCCGGGGGGGCTCCTACAATGAGCAGTTCTTC
CDR3aa: CASSLEFSGRGGSYNEQFF

abundance: many
v_gene: TRBV25-1
d_gene: NA
len: 15
j_gene: TRBJ2-7
CDR3nt: TGTGCCAGCATCCCTCTTACCTCTTTTCTCTACGAGCAGTACTTC
CDR3aa: CASIPLTSFLYEQYF

abundance: NA
v_gene: TRBV29-1
d_gene: TRBD2
len: 14
j_gene: TRBJ2-3
CDR3nt: TGCAGCGGGCTAGCGGGAGGGAACACAGATACGCAGTATTTT
CDR3aa: CSGLAGGNTDTQYF

abundance: NA
v_gene: TRBV12-3/TRBV12-4
d_gene: TRBD1
len: 15
j_gene: TRBJ1-4
CDR3nt: TGTGCCAGCAGTCCAACAGGGGGCCGGAATGAAAAACTGTTTTTT
CDR3aa: CASSPTGGRNEKLFF

abundance: NA
v_gene: TRBV3-1
d_gene: TRBD1
len: 15
j_gene: TRBJ2-2
CDR3nt: TGTGCCAGCAGGGACCTGGACAGGCTTACCGGGGAGCTGTTTTTT
CDR3aa: CASRDLDRLTGELFF

abundance: NA
v_gene: TRBV9
d_gene: NA
len: 14
j_gene: TRBJ2-7
CDR3nt: TGTGCCAGCAGCGTAGACCCCCCCCCAGGCGAGCAGTACTTC
CDR3aa: CASSVDPPPGEQYF